The T cell receptor (beta chain) described here comes from a study of Ad26.COV2.S vaccination and SARS-CoV-2 variants. Overall study: A COV1001 Ad26.COV2.S trial-arm participant provided the sample. Findings of the study overall: Spike-specific TCR breadth was greater after Ad26.COV2.S than placebo.

The assay was immunoSEQ multiplex PCR, and TCRdb's table has in-frame clones only and misses some. The table shows hundreds of thousands of clones, with more than 70% occurring only once. This clone was seen a few times. Its matching antigen is unknown. Treatment described: roughly 20 received Ad26.COV2.S at low or high dose, single or two shots; about 5 received placebo; per-sample allocation not given. Samples analyzed were those drawn on day 63 after the first vaccine or placebo injection. This person who donated was an adult of 18-55 years in Boston. This CDR3 is built from 13 residues. From germline, CDR1 is SGHAT and CDR2 FQNNGV. Trimming pared 1 base from V and 2 bases from J, leaving 4 bases between.

This chain links TRBV11-2 with TRBJ2-3, with D unclear. Source: peripheral blood, taken in a trial of Ad26.COV2.S vaccine versus placebo. This sequence was found in a person between 18 and 65 years old who received the Ad26.COV2.S COVID-19 vaccine or a placebo. The CDR3 reads CASSLGYTDTQYF. As DNA, the CDR3 is TGTGCCAGCAGCTTAGGTTACACAGATACGCAGTATTTT. The whole variable domain, filled in from reference TRBV11-2 and TRBJ2-3, reads EAGVAQSPRYKIIEKRQSVAFWCNPISGHATLYWYQQILGQGPKLLIQFQNNGVVDDSQLPKDRFSAERLKGVDSTLKIQPAKLEDSAVYLCASSLGYTDTQYFGPGTRLTVL.